The 32 T cell receptor beta chains below were found in one sample sequenced in a study of T cell repertoires in cytomegalovirus infection. TCRdb re-called the reads through MiXCR, storing one row per CDR3 protein. The profile covers 35,000 to 55,000 distinct CDR3 sequences, with 20% to 25% appearing a single time and roughly 20% taken by the ten largest. These receptors' targets are unknown. Sequencing input: PBMCs, sequenced either directly or after in vitro stimulation (not recorded which). Receptors were obtained from a human donor in good health (CMV status not recorded). Some clones in this sample may be carry-over from other donors' samples.

This chain uses TRBV12-3 or TRBV12-4 with TRBJ1-5, with unresolved D. The CDR3 is made up of 13 amino acids. The ends were cut back, 7 bases at V and 0 bases at J, with 7 bases in the middle. CDR3 DNA: TGTGCCAGCAAGTTGGATAGCAATCAGCCCCAGCATTTT. Translating it yields CASKLDSNQPQHF.

This chain joins TRBV15 and TRBJ2-1; perhaps TRBD1 as D (5 bases). The germline V gene encodes CDR1 LNHNV and CDR2 YYDKDF (reference sequence). The V end was cut by 5 bases, the J end by 5 bases, with 10 bases between. This CDR3 is built from 13 residues. CDR3 sequence reads: CATSGQGNNEQFF. As DNA, the CDR3 is TGTGCCACCAGCGGTCAGGGTAACAATGAGCAGTTCTTC.

This clonotype was counted between two and nine times. CDR3 nucleotide sequence: TGTGCCAGCAGCTCCGGACAGGGGGTATATAGCAATCAGCCCCAGCATTTT. It encodes CASSSGQGVYSNQPQHF. The chain is built from TRBV5-8 and TRBJ1-5; 10 positions agree with TRBD1. With V trimmed by 3 bases and J by 0 bases, 6 bases remained unmatched. The CDR3 has 17 amino acids. The germline gives CDR1 SGHTS, CDR2 YDEGEE.

This clonotype has at least ten counts. This chain links TRBV20-1 with TRBJ2-1; a weak D match, TRBD2 (5 bases). The germline V gene encodes CDR1 DFQATT and CDR2 SNEGSKA (reference sequence). The CDR3 consists of 14 residues. V was cut by 1 base and J by 6 bases, with 13 bases left in between. The CDR3, as DNA: TGCAGTGCTAGAGTTCCTAGACGGGGCAATGAGCAGTTCTTC. It codes for CSARVPRRGNEQFF.

This clonotype was counted ten times or more. The chain employs TRBV4-3 and TRBJ2-1; weak D call: TRBD2 (6 bases). Germline V lookup: CDR1 LGHNA, CDR2 YSLEER. V gave up 0 bases and J gave up 7 bases, with 19 bases separating them. The CDR3 spans 17 residues. The CDR3 nucleotides are TGCGCCAGCAGCCAAGAATTACTAGCAGGGAGCCATAATGAGCAGTTCTTC. This translates into CASSQELLAGSHNEQFF.

This clonotype appeared a few times. This chain links TRBV20-1 with TRBJ2-1, with 8 nucleotides matching TRBD2. CDR1 is DFQATT and CDR2 is SNEGSKA in the germline V gene (reference sequence). This CDR3 region has 15 residues. J gave up 10 bases and V 7 bases, and 18 bases lay outside the gene matches. In DNA form, the CDR3 reads TGCAGTGGAGGGGGTAGAAAAGCGGGGGTTTGGGAGCAGTTCTTC. This codes for CSGGGRKAGVWEQFF.

This clonotype was counted at least ten times. The chain employs TRBV7-2 and TRBJ2-5; D may be TRBD1 or TRBD2 (5 bases each). CDR3 length: 17 amino acids. The germline CDR1 and CDR2 sequences are SGHTA and FQGNSA. Deletions cut 2 bases from V and 3 bases from J, with 19 bases between. CDR3 in DNA: TGTGCCAGCAGCTTATCTCTGGGGGAGCCTAATAAAGAGACCCAGTACTTC. As protein: CASSLSLGEPNKETQYF. The full variable domain, its missing parts supplied by reference TRBV7-2 and TRBJ2-5, is GAGVSQSPSNKVTEKGKDVELRCDPISGHTALYWYRQSLGQGLEFLIYFQGNSAPDKSGLPSDRFSAERTGGSVSTLTIQRTQQEDSAVYLCASSLSLGEPNKETQYFGPGTRLLVL.

The rearrangement links TRBV28 to TRBJ1-1; possibly TRBD1 for D (6 bases). V lost 3 bases and J 1 base, leaving 12 bases between the germline ends. There are 15 residues in the CDR3. Germline values: CDR1 MDHEN, CDR2 SYDVKM. The CDR3 DNA follows: TGTGCCAGCAGTTTTCATGGGGGGCGGAACACTGAAGCTTTCTTT. Amino acids: CASSFHGGRNTEAFF.

This clonotype has at least ten counts. This chain joins TRBV12-3 or TRBV12-4 and TRBJ1-5; D not certain. This CDR3 is built from 14 residues. Trimming removed 6 bases from V and 3 bases from J, with 12 bases in between. As DNA, the CDR3 is TGTGCCAGCAGCCTCGGCAGCCTCAATCAGCCCCAGCATTTT. Translation gives CASSLGSLNQPQHF.

At least ten counts were recorded for this clonotype. The chain links TRBV28 to TRBJ2-5; possibly TRBD2 for D (6 bases). The germline gives CDR1 MDHEN, CDR2 SYDVKM. V lost 8 bases and J 6 bases, leaving 16 bases between the germline ends. The length of the CDR3 is 13 residues. The CDR3 coding sequence is TGTGCCAGCCGTGGAGGGGCACGGAAGACCCAGTACTTC. Its translation: CASRGGARKTQYF.

The table lists this clonotype with a few counts. The gene calls are TRBV19 and TRBJ2-1; D is undetermined. The CDR3 totals 16 residues. The germline CDR1 and CDR2 sequences are LNHDA and SQIVND (reference sequence). The V gene lost 10 bases and the J gene lost 6 bases, with 25 bases spanning the gap. CDR3 bases: TGTGCCACCCATGACCCGGGCGGAGCCATTTTCAATGAGCAGTTCTTC. It encodes CATHDPGGAIFNEQFF.

This clonotype has just a few counts. The rearrangement joins TRBV5-1 to TRBJ2-7, with 13 bases aligning to TRBD2. This CDR3 has 14 amino acids. V shed 5 bases and J 4 bases; nucleotides not matched to a gene: 3. The germline V gene has CDR1 SGHRS and CDR2 YFSETQ. CDR3 loop: CASRETSGRYEQYF. In DNA, the CDR3 is TGCGCCAGCAGGGAGACTAGCGGGAGGTACGAGCAGTACTTC.

The J gene is TRBJ1-6, the V gene TRBV7-6; D gene unclear. V lost 6 bases, J lost 8 bases, and 11 bases lay in between. Germline V CDR1 and CDR2: SGHVS, FNYEAQ. The CDR3 extends over 13 amino acids. The CDR3 reads CASRGMGDSPLHF. The CDR3, as DNA: TGTGCCAGCAGGGGAATGGGCGATTCACCCCTCCACTTT. The whole variable domain, filled in from reference TRBV7-6 and TRBJ1-6, reads GAGVSQSPRYKVTKRGQDVALRCDPISGHVSLYWYRQALGQGPEFLTYFNYEAQQDKSGLPNDRFSAERPEGSISTLTIQRTEQRDSAMYRCASRGMGDSPLHFGNGTRLTVT.

The table lists this clonotype with a few counts. The CDR3 coding sequence is TGTGCCAGCGGAGGGAGCACAGATACGCAGTATTTT. Translated, it gives CASGGSTDTQYF. The chain uses TRBV12-3 or TRBV12-4 and TRBJ2-3; D possibly corresponds to TRBD2 (6 bases). Deletions cut 8 bases from V and 0 bases from J, with 6 bases between. The CDR3 contains 12 residues.

This clonotype has ten or more counts. The chain links TRBV6-2 or TRBV6-3 to TRBJ2-5; 13 bases line up with TRBD2. The CDR3 totals 15 residues. V lost 4 bases, J lost 4 bases, and 3 bases stayed unmatched. CDR1 is MNHEY and CDR2 is SVGEGT in the germline V gene. CDR3 sequence reads: CASSWTSGSGETQYF. DNA for the CDR3: TGTGCCAGCAGTTGGACTAGCGGGAGTGGAGAGACCCAGTACTTC.

There are many counts of this clonotype. The chain is built from TRBV7-8 and TRBJ2-5; no reliable D call. Trimming removed 1 base from V and 0 bases from J, with 6 bases in between. CDR3 length: 14 residues. From germline, CDR1 is SGHVS and CDR2 FQNEAQ. CDR3 bases: TGTGCCAGCAGCTTAGGGGTTTACCAAGAGACCCAGTACTTC. As protein: CASSLGVYQETQYF.

This chain connects TRBV2 to TRBJ2-7; the D is unclear. The CDR3 has 11 residues. The germline gives CDR1 SNHLY, CDR2 FYNNEI. V dropped 4 bases and J dropped 6 bases, with 7 bases sitting between them. The CDR3 sequence is CASSVSREQYF. CDR3 DNA sequence: TGTGCCAGCAGTGTTAGTCGCGAGCAGTACTTC. The variable domain in full, with the rest retrieved from reference TRBV2 and TRBJ2-7, is EPEVTQTPSHQVTQMGQEVILRCVPISNHLYFYWYRQILGQKVEFLVSFYNNEISEKSEIFDDQFSVERPDGSNFTLKIRSTKLEDSAMYFCASSVSREQYFGPGTRLTVT.

Comment on this clonotype: A much bigger clone sits one base away, suggesting this may be a read error. The rearrangement uses TRBV7-6 and TRBJ2-3; TRBD1 is a possible D gene (5 bases). This CDR3 spans 13 amino acids. Germline CDR1 and CDR2: SGHVS and FNYEAQ. In DNA, the CDR3 is TGTGCCAGCGGCTTAGAAGGGGCAGATACGCAGTATTTT. Encoded protein: CASGLEGADTQYF.

This clonotype was seen a handful of times. CDR3 residues: CASSPDPGGSYNSPLHF. The CDR3 DNA reads TGTGCCAGCAGTCCCGACCCGGGGGGATCCTATAATTCACCCCTCCACTTT. This sequence joins TRBV6-5 and TRBJ1-6; possibly TRBD1 for D (5 bases). Trimming removed 5 bases at V and 1 base at J, with 15 bases between. The CDR3 totals 17 residues. The germline CDR1 and CDR2 sequences are MNHEY and SVGAGI.

Written as DNA, the CDR3 is TGTGCCAGCAGTTACTCACCGGGCGGGAGTGTCTCAGATACGCAGTATTTT. Translated: CASSYSPGGSVSDTQYF. J is TRBJ2-3 and V is TRBV6-5, with 7 bases identical to TRBD2. Unmatched junction bases numbered 10, after V lost 0 bases and J lost 4 bases. The CDR3 sequence is 17 residues long. Germline CDR1 and CDR2: MNHEY and SVGAGI.

This clonotype was seen at least ten times. The genes are TRBV4-1 and TRBJ1-1, with D hard to call. The V end lost 5 bases, the J end lost 4 bases, and 20 bases lay between the germline ends. The CDR3 sequence is 16 residues long. Germline CDR1 and CDR2: MGHRA and YSYEKL. CDR3 nucleotide sequence: TGCGCCAGCAGCTTTCGGGTATCGGTTGGGAGCACTGAAGCTTTCTTT. Translating gives CASSFRVSVGSTEAFF.

This clonotype was observed a handful of times. This chain connects TRBV12-5 to TRBJ2-1, with TRBD1 identical over 8 bases. With 1 base clipped from V and 2 bases from J, the junction kept 7 bases outside the gene matches. The germline V gene has CDR1 LGHNT and CDR2 FRNRAP. The CDR3 covers 17 residues. The CDR3 region is CASGLDGRGLTYNEQFF. CDR3 coding DNA: TGTGCTAGTGGTTTGGACGGCAGGGGGCTAACCTACAATGAGCAGTTCTTC.

The chain carries TRBV19 and TRBJ1-1; tentatively, D is TRBD1 (6 bases). The CDR3 loop spans 15 amino acids. Germline V CDR1 and CDR2: LNHDA, SQIVND (reference sequence). V was clipped by 1 base and J by 0 bases, with 9 bases between them. The CDR3 bases are TGTGCCAGTAGTATAGCGGGACACTTGAACACTGAAGCTTTCTTT. Translation gives CASSIAGHLNTEAFF.

This clonotype turned up a few times. The rearrangement uses TRBV7-6 and TRBJ2-1; D gene ambiguous. The CDR3 consists of 13 residues. The V gene's germline CDR1 is SGHVS and CDR2 FNYEAQ. The V gene lost 1 base and the J gene lost 6 bases, with 7 bases spanning the gap. The CDR3 DNA sequence: TGTGCCAGCAGCTTAGTGGTAAGCAATGAGCAGTTCTTC. This gives the protein CASSLVVSNEQFF.

V and J are TRBV4-1 and TRBJ2-5; maybe TRBD1 (7 bases). In germline, CDR1 is MGHRA, CDR2 YSYEKL. The CDR3 totals 15 residues. Trimming took off 3 bases at V and 5 bases at J, with 16 bases between the two ends. This CDR3 reads CASSQGNRGGETQYF. The CDR3 DNA reads as TGCGCCAGCAGCCAGGGCAACAGGGGAGGTGAGACCCAGTACTTC.

This clonotype was picked up many times. The chain couples TRBV12-3 or TRBV12-4 to TRBJ2-5; tentatively, D is TRBD1 (6 bases). There are 12 residues in the CDR3. V lost 6 bases and J 5 bases, leaving 10 bases between the germline ends. The CDR3 region is CASSQQGETQYF. The CDR3 DNA is TGTGCCAGCAGCCAACAGGGCGAGACCCAGTACTTC.

The chain joins TRBV15 to TRBJ2-7; D perhaps matches TRBD1 (5 bases). The CDR3 sequence is 14 residues long. Trimming took 0 bases from V and 4 from J, leaving 10 bases between them. CDR1 is LNHNV and CDR2 is YYDKDF in the germline V gene (reference sequence). CDR3 in amino acids: CATSRDPTAYEQYF. The CDR3 DNA reads TGTGCCACCAGCAGAGACCCGACAGCGTACGAGCAGTACTTC. The full variable domain, rest sourced from reference TRBV15 and TRBJ2-7, is DAMVIQNPRYQVTQFGKPVTLSCSQTLNHNVMYWYQQKSSQAPKLLFHYYDKDFNNEADTPDNFQSRRPNTSFCFLDIRSPGLGDTAMYLCATSRDPTAYEQYFGPGTRLTVT.

This CDR3 is CASSPGLAGYEQYF. DNA of the CDR3: TGTGCCAGCAGCCCGGGACTAGCGGGCTACGAGCAGTACTTC. J is TRBJ2-7 and V is TRBV14; 12 bases line up with TRBD2. The germline gives CDR1 SGHDN, CDR2 FVKESK. This CDR3 has 14 residues. The junction had 1 base not matched to a gene; V was cut back by 4 bases and J by 3 bases.

V gene TRBV20-1 combines with J gene TRBJ2-7; 8 bases fit TRBD2. CDR1 is DFQATT and CDR2 is SNEGSKA in the germline V gene (reference sequence). CDR3 length: 13 residues. With 4 bases clipped from V and 6 bases from J, the junction kept 8 bases outside the gene matches. The chain's CDR3 is CSAKTSGLVEQYF. CDR3 nucleotides: TGCAGTGCTAAAACTAGCGGCTTGGTCGAGCAGTACTTC.

The chain recombines TRBV29-1 with TRBJ1-1; D is undetermined. V gave up 6 bases and J gave up 0 bases, with 5 bases separating them. In germline, CDR1 is SQVTM, CDR2 ANQGSEA. The CDR3 length is 11 residues. CDR3 protein: CSVDMNTEAFF. CDR3 sequence (DNA): TGCAGCGTCGATATGAACACTGAAGCTTTCTTT. The full variable domain, with the rest looked up from reference TRBV29-1 and TRBJ1-1, is SAVISQKPSRDICQRGTSLTIQCQVDSQVTMMFWYRQQPGQSLTLIATANQGSEATYESGFVIDKFPISRPNLTFSTLTVSNMSPEDSSIYLCSVDMNTEAFFGQGTRLTVV.

A single count supports this clonotype. The chain carries TRBV25-1 and TRBJ1-2, with a weak D call TRBD1 (5 bases). Trimming removed 8 bases at V and 8 bases at J, with 18 bases between. The CDR3 runs 13 residues. Germline values: CDR1 MGHDK, CDR2 SYGVNS. Written as DNA, the CDR3 is TGTGCCAGCCAGGGAGGAAGCGTGTTAGGCTACACCTTC. The encoded protein is CASQGGSVLGYTF.

The chain combines TRBV12-3 or TRBV12-4 with TRBJ2-2; D not resolved. There are 10 residues in the CDR3. Trimming removed 10 bases from V and 5 bases from J, with 5 bases in between. Here the CDR3 DNA reads TGTGCCATCTCTACCGGGGAGCTGTTTTTT. Protein product: CAISTGELFF.